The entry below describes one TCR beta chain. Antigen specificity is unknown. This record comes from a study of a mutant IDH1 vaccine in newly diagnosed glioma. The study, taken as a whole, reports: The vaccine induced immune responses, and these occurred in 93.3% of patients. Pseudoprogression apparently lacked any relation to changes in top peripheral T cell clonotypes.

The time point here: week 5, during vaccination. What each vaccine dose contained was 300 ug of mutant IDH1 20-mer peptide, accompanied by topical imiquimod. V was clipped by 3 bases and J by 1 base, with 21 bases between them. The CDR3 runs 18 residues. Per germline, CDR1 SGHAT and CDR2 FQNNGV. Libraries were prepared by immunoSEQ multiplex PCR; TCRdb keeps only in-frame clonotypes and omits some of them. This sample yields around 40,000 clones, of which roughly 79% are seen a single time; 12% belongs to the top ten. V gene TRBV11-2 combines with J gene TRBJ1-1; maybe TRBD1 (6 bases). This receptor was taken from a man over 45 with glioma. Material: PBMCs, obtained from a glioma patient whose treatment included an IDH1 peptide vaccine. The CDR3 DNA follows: TGTGCCAGCAGCTTTAGTAGGGGGAATCGGGGACAGAACACTGAAGCTTTCTTT. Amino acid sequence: CASSFSRGNRGQNTEAFF.